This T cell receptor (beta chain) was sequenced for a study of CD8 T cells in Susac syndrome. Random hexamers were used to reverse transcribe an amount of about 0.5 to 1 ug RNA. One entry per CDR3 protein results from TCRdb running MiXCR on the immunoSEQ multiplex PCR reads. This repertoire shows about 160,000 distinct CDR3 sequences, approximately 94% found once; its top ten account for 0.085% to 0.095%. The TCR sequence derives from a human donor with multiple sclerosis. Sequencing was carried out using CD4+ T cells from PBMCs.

As DNA, the CDR3 is TGTGCCAGCAGTTGGTGGAACAATGAACAGCCCCAGCATTTT. It yields the protein CASSWWNNEQPQHF. The chain carries TRBV12-3 or TRBV12-4 and TRBJ1-5; D remains ambiguous. This CDR3 has 14 amino acids. V was pared by 4 bases and J by 7 bases, with 14 bases between.